The 18 T cell receptor beta chains listed next were all sequenced from one sample in a study of T cell responses to AZD1222 COVID-19 vaccine. Method: immunoSEQ multiplex PCR; TCRdb's copy keeps in-frame clones and lacks some. This sample has 60,000 or so clones, with approximately 82% found just once. Sequenced here: peripheral blood, sampled on day 0 of AZD1222 vaccination. The receptors stem from an adult in good health.

This rearrangement joins TRBV9 to TRBJ2-5, with 15 positions matching TRBD2. The germline CDR1 and CDR2 sequences are SGDLS and YYNGEE. Germline trimming cut 7 bases from V and 4 bases from J; bases unmatched to any gene: 5. The CDR3 has 15 amino acids. The CDR3 reads CASAQGLAGGETQYF. DNA for the CDR3: TGTGCCAGCGCCCAGGGACTAGCGGGAGGAGAGACCCAGTACTTC.

CDR3 nucleotide sequence: TGTGCCAGCAGCTTAGACAGATCGAACACCGGGGAGCTGTTTTTT. It specifies CASSLDRSNTGELFF. The chain employs TRBV7-2 and TRBJ2-2; D ambiguous. V was shortened by 1 base and J by 0 bases, with 6 bases between the two germline ends. Per the germline V gene, CDR1 is SGHTA and CDR2 is FQGNSA. The CDR3 contains 15 residues.

The chain recombines TRBV9 with TRBJ1-3, with a weak D call TRBD1 (6 bases). The V end lost 3 bases, the J end lost 1 base, and 11 bases lay between the germline ends. The CDR3 consists of 15 residues. The germline V gene has CDR1 SGDLS and CDR2 YYNGEE. The CDR3 reads CASSEGGASGNTIYF. The CDR3 DNA follows: TGTGCCAGCAGCGAAGGGGGGGCGTCTGGAAACACCATATATTTT.

The chain has TRBV3-1 (or the pseudogene TRBV3-2) and TRBJ1-2; no reliable D call. The CDR3 is made up of 14 amino acids. V was cut by 0 bases and J by 8 bases, with 13 bases left in between. Germline V gene data show CDR1 as LGHDT and CDR2 as YNNKEL (reference sequence). Written as DNA, the CDR3 is TGTGCCAGCAGCCAAGATCGCGGGTCGGAAGGCTACACCTTC. This sequence encodes CASSQDRGSEGYTF.

This clone was observed once. This rearrangement joins TRBV29-1 to TRBJ2-1; D is unresolved. Trimming left V 3 bases short and J 4 bases short, with 7 bases between. Germline values: CDR1 SQVTM, CDR2 ANQGSEA. The CDR3 is 12 residues long. The CDR3 protein is CSVEGNYNEQFF. CDR3 bases: TGCAGCGTTGAGGGGAATTACAATGAGCAGTTCTTC.

The table lists this clone with a count of one. CDR3: CASSQTSLEWVPDTQYF. CDR3 sequence (DNA): TGTGCCAGCAGTCAGACTAGCCTGGAGTGGGTACCAGATACGCAGTATTTT. The V gene is TRBV27, the J gene TRBJ2-3; TRBD2 agrees at 7 bases. This CDR3 is built from 17 residues. Germline loops: CDR1 MNHEY, CDR2 SMNVEV (reference sequence). V shed 5 bases and J 4 bases; nucleotides not matched to a gene: 15.

The CDR3, as DNA: TGTGCCACCAGTGACCCGGGACACAAGAACTCACCCCTCCACTTT. Its translation: CATSDPGHKNSPLHF. The chain couples TRBV24-1 to TRBJ1-6; D is perhaps TRBD1 (6 bases). CDR1 is KGHDR and CDR2 is SFDVKD in the germline V gene. With 4 bases removed from V and 10 bases from J, the gap between germline ends came to 16 bases. The CDR3 spans 15 residues.

V gene TRBV7-8 combines with J gene TRBJ1-5; 9 bases are shared with TRBD1. This CDR3 contains 17 residues. V lost 5 bases to trimming and J lost 5 bases; unmatched junction nucleotides: 13. Germline-derived CDR1 and CDR2 are SGHVS and FQNEAQ. The CDR3 DNA is TGTGCCAGCAGCCCCTCGGTCCGGACAGGGGTTTATCAGCCCCAGCATTTT. It specifies CASSPSVRTGVYQPQHF.

The table lists this clone with a count of one. The chain combines TRBV4-3 with TRBJ2-3, with D tentatively TRBD1 (5 bases). The germline V gene has CDR1 LGHNA and CDR2 YSLEER. V was clipped by 4 bases and J by 4 bases, with 12 bases between them. The CDR3 extends over 14 amino acids. The CDR3 protein is CASSPQGPPDTQYF. The CDR3 DNA is TGCGCCAGCAGCCCCCAGGGCCCGCCAGATACGCAGTATTTT.

The chain carries TRBV5-1 and TRBJ2-5; D ambiguous. Trimming removed 4 bases from V and 5 bases from J, with 18 bases in between. Germline V gene data show CDR1 as SGHRS and CDR2 as YFSETQ. The CDR3 is 15 amino acids. The CDR3 bases are TGCGCCAGCAGCACTCTGACAAGGTCTATTGAGACCCAGTACTTC. This translates into CASSTLTRSIETQYF.

The V call is TRBV2, the J call TRBJ2-5; a weak D match, TRBD2 (5 bases). Between the trimmed V and J ends, which lost 4 bases and 0 bases, there was a span of 6 bases. This CDR3 comprises 13 residues. In germline, CDR1 is SNHLY, CDR2 FYNNEI. The CDR3 DNA reads TGTGCCAGCAGTGTGGACTACCAAGAGACCCAGTACTTC. Encoded protein: CASSVDYQETQYF.

The chain couples TRBV5-4 to TRBJ2-7; TRBD2 is a possible D gene (6 bases). The CDR3 is 14 amino acids. The germline V gene encodes CDR1 SGHNT and CDR2 YYREEE (reference sequence). V lost 5 bases, J lost 7 bases, and 19 bases lay in between. The CDR3 region is CASSPTGPAGEQYV. CDR3 DNA: TGTGCCAGCAGTCCCACCGGGCCCGCGGGGGAGCAGTACGTC.

In its sample, this clone was seen many times. CDR3 bases: TGTGCCAGCAGTCGGAAGGGTACAGGGTTATATGGCTACACCTTC. As protein: CASSRKGTGLYGYTF. V and J are TRBV6-2 or TRBV6-3 and TRBJ1-2; D perhaps matches TRBD1 (6 bases). The CDR3 extends over 15 amino acids. Trimming left V 5 bases short and J 5 bases short, with 18 bases between. The V gene's germline CDR1 is MNHEY and CDR2 SVGEGT.

The chain couples TRBV5-1 to TRBJ1-1, with a weak D call TRBD1 (6 bases). The CDR3 consists of 15 residues. Germline CDR1 is SGHRS and CDR2 is YFSETQ. Trimming removed 3 bases at V and 4 bases at J, with 16 bases between. The CDR3 nucleotides read TGCGCCAGCAGCTCTGGGACATTAAGGGGCACTGAAGCTTTCTTT. This gives the protein CASSSGTLRGTEAFF. The full variable domain, in which reference TRBV5-1 and TRBJ1-1 provide the parts outside the CDR3, is KAGVTQTPRYLIKTRGQQVTLSCSPISGHRSVSWYQQTPGQGLQFLFEYFSETQRNKGNFPGRFSGRQFSNSRSEMNVSTLELGDSALYLCASSSGTLRGTEAFFGQGTRLTVV.

V and J are TRBV2 and TRBJ2-7; 10 bases map to TRBD2. There are 14 residues in the CDR3. V lost 7 bases, J lost 5 bases, and 8 bases stayed unmatched. Germline V gene data show CDR1 as SNHLY and CDR2 as FYNNEI. This CDR3 is CASTLGTSVNEQYF. CDR3 nucleotides: TGTGCCAGCACCCTAGGGACTAGCGTCAACGAGCAGTACTTC.

A word on this clone: This sample includes further DNA sequences coding for the same CDR3. The rearrangement uses TRBV29-1 and TRBJ1-1; D gene ambiguous. This CDR3 is 13 amino acids long. Germline V gives CDR1 SQVTM, CDR2 ANQGSEA. The V end lost 3 bases, the J end lost 1 base, and 9 bases lay between the germline ends. In DNA, the CDR3 is TGCAGCGTTGATGCGGGCCAGAACACTGAAGCTTTCTTT. Translated: CSVDAGQNTEAFF.

This sequence joins TRBV29-1 and TRBJ2-4, with D unresolved. Germline V gene sequence: CDR1 SQVTM, CDR2 ANQGSEA. CDR3 size: 18 residues. Deletions cut 0 bases from V and 0 bases from J, with 18 bases between. The chain's CDR3 is CSVEDAEETELAKNIQYF. CDR3 in DNA: TGCAGCGTTGAAGACGCGGAAGAGACCGAACTAGCCAAAAACATTCAGTACTTC.

The chain recombines TRBV2 with TRBJ1-5, with D tentatively TRBD1 (5 bases). CDR1 and CDR2 from the germline V gene are SNHLY and FYNNEI. Trimming stripped 9 bases from V and 5 bases from J, with 14 bases between. The CDR3 sequence is 13 residues long. The CDR3 nucleotides are TGTGCCAGTCGGGGGGGTTGGGATCAGCCCCAGCATTTT. This sequence encodes CASRGGWDQPQHF.